The 21 T cell receptor beta chains presented below share a single source sample, sequenced in a study of blood T cell repertoires in COVID-19 (dated by TCRdb to 2019 to 2021). Libraries were prepared through the immunoSEQ multiplex PCR assay. The table comes from immuneACCESS by way of TCRdb, which keeps in-frame sequences with V and J called. Part of the clones is missing from these tables; in studies checked, under half for an unresolved V gene and the rest for unknown reasons. For this sample the table gives approximately 280,000 clones, of which over 85% were detected only once. Under 2.5% of the sample is in the top ten clones. The source material was PBMCs or T cells enriched from blood (not recorded which). These receptors originate from a woman in her fifties or sixties who had recovered from COVID-19.

The rearrangement joins TRBV2 to TRBJ2-1; 9 nucleotides align to TRBD2. This CDR3 region has 15 residues. J gave up 7 bases and V 7 bases, and 11 bases lay outside the gene matches. The V gene's germline CDR1 is SNHLY and CDR2 FYNNEI. The chain's CDR3 is CASTWAGGARNEQFF. The CDR3 bases are TGTGCCAGCACTTGGGCGGGGGGGGCCCGGAATGAGCAGTTCTTC.

This clone was seen once. The DNA for the CDR3 is TGCGCCAGCAGTCAAAGCGGGGGGACTCTATACAATGAGCAGTTCTTC. Protein sequence: CASSQSGGTLYNEQFF. This chain connects TRBV23-1 to TRBJ2-1; TRBD2 matches 9 bases. TRBV23-1 is reported as an ORF; its role is uncertain. The CDR3 totals 16 residues. V gave up 2 bases and J gave up 4 bases; unmatched junction bases: 6.

In nucleotides, the CDR3 is TGCAGCGTATTCACAAACCAAGAGACCCAGTACTTC. Translated: CSVFTNQETQYF. The genes are TRBV29-1 and TRBJ2-5; D remains ambiguous. Germline V gene data show CDR1 as SQVTM and CDR2 as ANQGSEA. CDR3 length equals 12 residues. V dropped 6 bases and J dropped 0 bases, with 8 bases sitting between them.

The CDR3 region is CASSVGVAGVLEQYF. The DNA of the CDR3 is TGTGCCAGCAGCGTAGGGGTAGCGGGAGTTTTGGAGCAGTACTTC. This chain links TRBV9 with TRBJ2-7; 9 bases fit TRBD2. Germline CDR1 and CDR2: SGDLS and YYNGEE. J lost 7 bases, V lost 0 bases, and 8 bases had no gene match. The CDR3 has 15 residues.

J is TRBJ2-1 and V is TRBV25-1; 8 nucleotides line up with TRBD2. The CDR3 extends over 14 amino acids. CDR1 and CDR2 (germline): MGHDK, SYGVNS. With V trimmed by 2 bases and J by 10 bases, 7 bases remained unmatched. The CDR3 DNA reads as TGTGCCAGCAGTGAAACCGGGGGGGCCACCGAGCAGTTCTTC. Translating it yields CASSETGGATEQFF. The whole variable domain, remainder taken from reference TRBV25-1 and TRBJ2-1, is EADIYQTPRYLVIGTGKKITLECSQTMGHDKMYWYQQDPGMELHLIHYSYGVNSTEKGDLSSESTVSRIRTEHFPLTLESARPSHTSQYLCASSETGGATEQFFGPGTRLTVL.

Of note for this clone: Other DNA sequences of this sample code for an identical CDR3. The chain joins TRBV9 to TRBJ1-1; D gene uncertain. CDR1 and CDR2 (germline): SGDLS, YYNGEE. V lost 0 bases and J 0 bases, leaving 3 bases between the germline ends. This CDR3 comprises 13 residues. CDR3 in DNA: TGTGCCAGCAGCGTAGCGGTGAACACTGAAGCTTTCTTT. This codes for CASSVAVNTEAFF.

The chain joins TRBV19 to TRBJ1-1; unclear D gene. V shed 4 bases and J shed 6 bases, with 9 bases lying between them. The CDR3 length is 12 residues. From germline, CDR1 is LNHDA and CDR2 SQIVND (reference sequence). Written as DNA, the CDR3 is TGTGCCAGTAGTAATATAGTCTCTGAAGCTTTCTTT. It encodes CASSNIVSEAFF.

The chain recombines TRBV10-3 with TRBJ2-5, with D perhaps TRBD2 (5 bases). CDR3 length: 15 amino acids. Trimming stripped 6 bases from V and 3 bases from J, with 17 bases between. CDR1 ENHRY and CDR2 SYGVKD come from the germline V gene. The DNA of the CDR3 is TGTGCCATCAGCACCCCCCTAGCAGCCGAAGAGACCCAGTACTTC. This codes for CAISTPLAAEETQYF.

The chain joins TRBV27 to TRBJ2-4; tentative D call: TRBD1 (5 bases). CDR1 is MNHEY, CDR2 SMNVEV, per germline (reference sequence). V was cut by 3 bases and J by 6 bases, with 12 bases left in between. This CDR3 region has 14 residues. The CDR3 protein is CASSLGKRGNIQYF. CDR3 coding DNA: TGTGCCAGCAGTTTGGGAAAAAGGGGAAACATTCAGTACTTC.

This chain joins TRBV5-1 and TRBJ2-3, with D hard to call. Trimming removed 5 bases from V and 0 bases from J, with 13 bases in between. The CDR3 totals 15 residues. CDR1 and CDR2 (germline): SGHRS, YFSETQ. The CDR3 DNA sequence: TGCGCCAGCAGTTTACTGTTAACTAGCACAGATACGCAGTATTTT. This gives the protein CASSLLLTSTDTQYF.

This clone was counted between two and nine times. This chain connects TRBV6-5 to TRBJ2-7; 8 nucleotides line up with TRBD1. The CDR3 covers 15 residues. Germline V gene data show CDR1 as MNHEY and CDR2 as SVGAGI. J lost 2 bases, V lost 5 bases, and 8 bases had no gene match. This chain's CDR3 is CASSPPGTGTYEQYF. The CDR3, as DNA: TGTGCCAGCAGTCCCCCCGGGACAGGAACCTACGAGCAGTACTTC.

DNA of the CDR3: TGCGCCAGCAGCTTGGCCGGGGGACTATATGAAGCTTTCTTT. Amino acid sequence: CASSLAGGLYEAFF. The V call is TRBV5-1, the J call TRBJ1-1; the D gene is possibly TRBD1 (5 bases). Germline loops: CDR1 SGHRS, CDR2 YFSETQ. The CDR3 length is 14 residues. V lost 0 bases, J lost 7 bases, and 13 bases lay in between.

The rearrangement uses TRBV2 and TRBJ1-1; TRBD1 is a possible D gene (5 bases). From germline, CDR1 is SNHLY and CDR2 FYNNEI. The V end was cut by 5 bases, the J end by 0 bases, with 13 bases between. This CDR3 has 15 residues. In DNA, the CDR3 is TGTGCCAGCAGTAGGACACCATCCTTGAACACTGAAGCTTTCTTT. It translates to CASSRTPSLNTEAFF.

The chain uses TRBV2 and TRBJ2-7; 9 positions match TRBD1. V shed 6 bases and J 2 bases; nucleotides not matched to a gene: 5. Germline CDR1 is SNHLY and CDR2 is FYNNEI. This CDR3 region has 14 residues. CDR3 loop: CASRWGTGPYEQYF. The CDR3 DNA sequence: TGTGCCAGCAGGTGGGGGACAGGGCCCTACGAGCAGTACTTC.

The chain employs TRBV7-2 and TRBJ2-1, with 8 bases that match TRBD2. Trimming cost V 1 base and J 7 bases; bases outside gene matches: 12. Germline CDR1 SGHTA, CDR2 FQGNSA. The CDR3 spans 17 residues. The CDR3 here is CASSLVLAGGLWNEQFF. As DNA, the CDR3 is TGTGCCAGCAGCTTAGTTTTGGCGGGGGGCCTTTGGAATGAGCAGTTCTTC.

This rearrangement joins TRBV2 to TRBJ1-2; 8 nucleotides agree with TRBD1. The V gene's germline CDR1 is SNHLY and CDR2 FYNNEI. The CDR3 is 13 amino acids. V was clipped by 7 bases and J by 8 bases; unmatched bases: 9. In DNA, the CDR3 is TGTGCCAGCAATTTGGAGACAGGGGCAGGCTACACCTTC. Translation: CASNLETGAGYTF.

This rearrangement joins TRBV4-1 to TRBJ2-3; 8 nucleotides match TRBD2. Unmatched junction bases numbered 9, after V lost 4 bases and J lost 3 bases. Germline V CDR1 and CDR2: MGHRA, YSYEKL. This CDR3 contains 16 residues. CDR3 residues: CASSRGPSGLTDTQYF. CDR3 nucleotide sequence: TGCGCCAGCAGCCGGGGTCCTAGCGGGCTTACAGATACGCAGTATTTT.

This clone was detected once. The chain joins TRBV12-2 to TRBJ2-7; the table's D call of TRBD1 was not tested on the DNA. TRBV12-2 counts as a pseudogene. This CDR3 is built from 18 residues. This CDR3 reads CASRLPAREGIRWYEQYF. CDR3 in DNA: TGTGCAAGTCGCTTACCGGCCAGGGAAGGAATACGGTGGTACGAGCAGTACTTC.

This clone was detected only once. V is TRBV12-3 or TRBV12-4 and J is TRBJ2-2; D unclear. The V end was cut by 10 bases, the J end by 6 bases, with 15 bases between. The CDR3 has 13 residues. CDR3 in amino acids: CATRAPWSGELFF. Here the CDR3 DNA reads TGTGCCACCCGCGCTCCGTGGTCCGGGGAGCTGTTTTTT.

This clone appeared a single time. The chain links TRBV28 to TRBJ1-1; 7 bases fit TRBD1. With 9 bases clipped from V and 1 base from J, the junction kept 2 bases outside the gene matches. Germline CDR1 MDHEN, CDR2 SYDVKM. The CDR3 runs to 12 residues. DNA of the CDR3: TGTGCCAGTTACAGGGGGAACACTGAAGCTTTCTTT. Encoded protein: CASYRGNTEAFF. Combining the CDR3 with reference TRBV28 and TRBJ1-1 gives the whole variable domain DVKVTQSSRYLVKRTGEKVFLECVQDMDHENMFWYRQDPGLGLRLIYFSYDVKMKEKGDIPEGYSVSREKKERFSLILESASTNQTSMYLCASYRGNTEAFFGQGTRLTVV.

With regard to this clone: This sample includes further DNA sequences coding for the same CDR3. This chain connects TRBV12-3 or TRBV12-4 to TRBJ2-2; D not resolved. The CDR3 contains 11 residues. V shed 5 bases and J shed 4 bases, with 2 bases lying between them. CDR3 region: CASSRTGELFF. CDR3 nucleotides: TGTGCCAGCAGTCGCACCGGGGAGCTGTTTTTT.